This T cell receptor beta chain came from a study of regulatory T cells in long-lasting Graves disease. Study overall: The study enrolled newly diagnosed Graves' patients on antithyroid drugs under 3 months.

The sample's time point: newly diagnosed GD, antithyroid drugs for less than 3 months. PBMCs provided the RNA from which the TCR library was made. Peripheral blood, approximately 9.6 milliliters of it, was drawn into EDTA tubes. The authors built TCR beta libraries using iRepertoire HTBI primers and Arm-PCR of CDR3 regions. As processed by the authors: Detected in the samples were around 59 TRBV and around 15 TRBJ segments. TCRdb re-called the multiplex PCR reads with MiXCR, one entry per CDR3 protein. The V and J calls and clone size come from TCRdb's table, not from the authors' own analysis. The table includes a few hundred thousand distinct CDR3 sequences, 12% detected once. V was shortened by 2 bases and J by 2 bases, with 10 bases between the two germline ends. CDR3 length equals 15 residues. Germline V gene sequence: CDR1 MNHEY, CDR2 SVGEGT. These records were also assigned to another study, of T cells in Graves' hyperthyroidism and ophthalmopathy.

The rearrangement uses TRBV6-2 or TRBV6-3 and TRBJ1-5, with D hard to call. Sample: peripheral blood mononuclear cells (PBMCs), taken at new diagnosis, from a patient treated with antithyroid drugs. The clonotype comes from a woman younger than 30 with Graves disease. The CDR3: CASSYVRSGNQPQHF. In DNA, the CDR3 is TGTGCCAGCAGTTACGTCCGGTCAGGCAATCAGCCCCAGCATTTT.